A single sample gave rise to the 21 T cell receptor beta chains below, sequenced in a study of identical twins. A single record per CDR3 protein comes from TCRdb applying MiXCR to the 5' RACE reads. The sample has some 590,000 distinct CDR3 sequences; just under 10% are singletons. These data were also reused for a study on yellow fever vaccine responses in identical twins.

The specimen was PBMCs. These receptors were obtained from a woman younger than 35 in good health.

This clonotype was picked up a small number of times. J is TRBJ2-5 and V is TRBV28, with 11 bases aligning to TRBD1. The ends lost 5 bases at V and 1 base at J; junction bases unmatched: 3. CDR1 and CDR2 from the germline V gene are MDHEN and SYDVKM. This CDR3 is 15 amino acids long. In DNA, the CDR3 is TGTGCCAGCAGTGGAGGGACAGGGGGCCAAGAGACCCAGTACTTC. This sequence encodes CASSGGTGGQETQYF.

This clonotype showed up just a few times. This chain connects TRBV12-3 or TRBV12-4 to TRBJ2-1; TRBD1 aligns across 10 bases. J was trimmed by 8 bases and V by 3 bases; bases with no gene match: 19. The CDR3 is 19 amino acids. CDR3 residues: CASSFLLTTGTGVSDEQFF. CDR3 nucleotides: TGTGCCAGCAGTTTCCTCTTGACAACCGGGACAGGGGTTTCGGATGAGCAGTTCTTC.

A few counts support this clonotype. The V gene is TRBV21-1, the J gene TRBJ2-2; the table assigns TRBD2, which was not confirmed against the DNA. TRBV21-1 represents a pseudogene. The CDR3 consists of 15 residues. The CDR3 reads CASSLAVTNTGELFF. The DNA for the CDR3 is TGTGCCAGCAGTCTAGCGGTAACGAACACCGGGGAGCTGTTTTTT.

There are many counts of this clonotype. The CDR3 coding sequence is TGTGCCAGCAGTGTCTCCCCGACAGGGCGCGCCGGGGAGCTGTTTTTT. Encoded protein: CASSVSPTGRAGELFF. This chain joins TRBV2 and TRBJ2-2; 7 nucleotides align to TRBD1. CDR1 is SNHLY, CDR2 FYNNEI, per germline. The CDR3 consists of 16 residues. The J segment lost 6 bases and the V segment lost 4 bases, leaving 11 bases of the junction unmatched.

This clonotype has just a few counts. The chain joins TRBV5-1 to TRBJ2-5; TRBD1 might be the D (6 bases). Germline values: CDR1 SGHRS, CDR2 YFSETQ. V lost 1 base, J lost 5 bases, and 12 bases lay in between. The CDR3 covers 14 residues. CDR3 protein: CASSLNTGWETQYF. The CDR3 bases are TGCGCCAGCAGCTTGAATACAGGGTGGGAGACCCAGTACTTC.

This clonotype was recorded at least ten times. The chain joins TRBV6-2 or TRBV6-3 to TRBJ2-7; D gene uncertain. Germline assignment: CDR1 MNHEY and CDR2 SVGEGT. The CDR3 has 15 residues. Trimming removed 10 bases from V and 5 bases from J, with 24 bases in between. Here the CDR3 reads CATDGPWQGRDEQYF. CDR3 DNA: TGTGCCACCGACGGTCCTTGGCAAGGACGCGACGAGCAGTACTTC.

The CDR3 region is CASSIVPENTEAFF. The DNA for the CDR3 is TGTGCCAGTAGTATAGTCCCAGAGAACACTGAAGCTTTCTTT. The rearrangement uses TRBV19 and TRBJ1-1, with D uncertain. The CDR3 runs to 14 residues. V lost 1 base to trimming and J lost 1 base, with 7 bases between them. Looked up from germline, CDR1 is LNHDA and CDR2 is SQIVND (reference sequence). Full variable domain (rest looked up from reference TRBV19 and TRBJ1-1): DGGITQSPKYLFRKEGQNVTLSCEQNLNHDAMYWYRQDPGQGLRLIYYSQIVNDFQKGDIAEGYSVSREKKESFPLTVTSAQKNPTAFYLCASSIVPENTEAFFGQGTRLTVV.

The chain combines TRBV15 with TRBJ2-7; 7 bases align to TRBD1. The CDR3 consists of 12 residues. CDR1 and CDR2 from the germline V gene are LNHNV and YYDKDF (reference sequence). J gave up 3 bases and V 7 bases, and 3 bases lay outside the gene matches. In DNA, the CDR3 is TGTGCCACCATTAACAGGGGCTACGAGCAGTACTTC. It yields the protein CATINRGYEQYF. Full variable domain (rest looked up from reference TRBV15 and TRBJ2-7): DAMVIQNPRYQVTQFGKPVTLSCSQTLNHNVMYWYQQKSSQAPKLLFHYYDKDFNNEADTPDNFQSRRPNTSFCFLDIRSPGLGDTAMYLCATINRGYEQYFGPGTRLTVT.

The chain links TRBV27 to TRBJ2-3, with 8 bases matching TRBD2. The J segment lost 1 base and the V segment lost 8 bases, leaving 5 bases of the junction unmatched. Looked up from germline, CDR1 is MNHEY and CDR2 is SMNVEV (reference sequence). The CDR3 is made up of 14 amino acids. Written as DNA, the CDR3 is TGTGCCAGCGGACCACTAGCGGGCACAGATACGCAGTATTTT. Translating it yields CASGPLAGTDTQYF.

In its sample, this clonotype was seen many times. The DNA of the CDR3 is TGCGCCAGCAGCCGGGGCCAAGGGGGGGCCGGTGAGCAGTTCTTC. It specifies CASSRGQGGAGEQFF. The chain joins TRBV4-3 to TRBJ2-1; tentatively, D is TRBD2 (7 bases). The CDR3 runs to 15 residues. The V end lost 4 bases, the J end lost 9 bases, and 19 bases lay between the germline ends. The germline V gene has CDR1 LGHNA and CDR2 YSLEER.

Ten or more counts support this clonotype. The chain uses TRBV29-1 and TRBJ1-1, with 7 bases fitting TRBD1. Germline trimming cut 4 bases from V and 11 bases from J; bases unmatched to any gene: 7. The CDR3 sequence is 11 residues long. Germline values: CDR1 SQVTM, CDR2 ANQGSEA. The DNA for the CDR3 is TGCAGCGTTGCCTCGGGACAGATGGCTTTCTTT. This encodes CSVASGQMAFF.

In this sample, this clonotype turned up a few times. V usage is TRBV6-1 and J usage is TRBJ1-2, with 8 positions matching TRBD1. The CDR3 contains 14 residues. V dropped 7 bases and J dropped 5; count of bases not matched to a gene: 9. CDR1 and CDR2 from the germline V gene are MNHNS and SASEGT. This CDR3 is CASIKQGEVYGYTF. The CDR3 bases are TGTGCCAGCATCAAACAGGGGGAGGTATATGGCTACACCTTC.

This clonotype was observed at least ten times. This chain uses TRBV5-1 with TRBJ2-7; TRBD2 aligns across 7 bases. CDR3 size: 17 residues. Germline-derived CDR1 and CDR2 are SGHRS and YFSETQ. The ends lost 0 bases at V and 3 bases at J; junction bases unmatched: 12. CDR3 sequence (DNA): TGCGCCAGCAGCTTGGCGAAATCTAGCGGACCAAACTACGAGCAGTACTTC. Its translation: CASSLAKSSGPNYEQYF.

The V call is TRBV21-1, the J call TRBJ1-6. TRBV21-1 is labeled a pseudogene. This CDR3 has 20 residues. The CDR3 coding sequence is TGTGCCAGCAGCAATTGGGAATATTGGACTATCCATTCCTATAATTCACCCCTCCACTTT. Residues: CASSNWEYWTIHSYNSPLHF.

V is TRBV27 and J is TRBJ2-7, with D hard to call. The CDR3 spans 13 residues. Per germline, CDR1 MNHEY and CDR2 SMNVEV (reference sequence). V was trimmed by 4 bases and J by 3 bases, leaving 10 bases between them. The CDR3 DNA reads as TGTGCCAGCAGTTCCCGGGTCGGCTACGAGCAGTACTTC. It specifies CASSSRVGYEQYF.

This sequence joins TRBV3-1 and TRBJ1-1, with D perhaps matching TRBD1 (6 bases). Germline V lookup: CDR1 LGHDT, CDR2 YNNKEL (reference sequence). The V and J ends lost 4 bases and 1 base respectively, with 10 bases between them. The CDR3 runs 14 residues. The CDR3 DNA sequence: TGTGCCAGCAGCCGGGGGGACACGAACACTGAAGCTTTCTTT. Protein product: CASSRGDTNTEAFF. Combining the CDR3 with reference TRBV3-1 and TRBJ1-1 gives the whole variable domain DTAVSQTPKYLVTQMGNDKSIKCEQNLGHDTMYWYKQDSKKFLKIMFSYNNKELIINETVPNRFSPKSPDKAHLNLHINSLELGDSAVYFCASSRGDTNTEAFFGQGTRLTVV.

The gene calls are TRBV5-1 and TRBJ2-7, with TRBD1 identical over 11 bases. The junction had 4 bases not matched to a gene; V was cut back by 3 bases and J by 2 bases. Germline CDR1 SGHRS, CDR2 YFSETQ. This CDR3 is built from 15 residues. CDR3 in DNA: TGCGCCAGCAGCTGGACAGGGGGCGGCACCTACGAGCAGTACTTC. Translated, it gives CASSWTGGGTYEQYF.

The V gene is TRBV12-3 or TRBV12-4, the J gene TRBJ2-1; either TRBD1 or TRBD2 may supply D (5 bases each). The CDR3 contains 12 residues. With 3 bases removed from V and 12 bases from J, the gap between germline ends came to 12 bases. Here the CDR3 reads CASSLKDTRQFF. DNA for the CDR3: TGTGCCAGCAGTTTGAAGGACACTAGGCAGTTCTTC.

This clonotype turned up a few times. The genes are TRBV6-5 and TRBJ2-7; the D gene could be TRBD1 or TRBD2 (5 bases each). From germline, CDR1 is MNHEY and CDR2 SVGAGI. There are 17 residues in the CDR3. Trimming cost V 0 bases and J 0 bases, with 15 bases left between them. For the CDR3, the DNA is TGTGCCAGCAGTTACTCGAGCTCGGGGCGAACCTCCTACGAGCAGTACTTC. Protein: CASSYSSSGRTSYEQYF.

This clonotype was counted a few times. The V call is TRBV7-9, the J call TRBJ2-5; D possibly matches TRBD1 or TRBD2 (5 bases each). This CDR3 region has 16 residues. The germline gives CDR1 SEHNR, CDR2 FQNEAQ (reference sequence). V lost 5 bases and J 5 bases, leaving 21 bases between the germline ends. The CDR3 DNA sequence: TGTGCCAGCAGCCTGTTCAGAGTGGGACGCACGGAGACCCAGTACTTC. This encodes CASSLFRVGRTETQYF.

Ten or more counts support this clonotype. The genes are TRBV7-9 and TRBJ2-7; D is perhaps TRBD2 (6 bases). Germline CDR1 SEHNR, CDR2 FQNEAQ (reference sequence). Trimming stripped 5 bases from V and 4 bases from J, with 24 bases between. The CDR3 length is 17 residues. CDR3 DNA: TGTGCCAGCAGCGCCTCTGTAGGACGGAGCCGGGGGTACGAGCAGTACTTC. It encodes CASSASVGRSRGYEQYF.